Listed below are T cell receptor beta chains from one sample, sequenced in a study of cytomegalovirus exposure and HLA in healthy donors. Here immunoSEQ multiplex PCR was the method, and the copy in TCRdb shows in-frame clones only, minus some. Here the sample spans about 190,000 clones, more than 80% being singletons. The material sequenced was PBMCs. The receptors here all came from a woman aged 50 to 60 in good health and CMV-seropositive. CDR3s include the opening cysteine and the closing phenylalanine or tryptophan. A D gene is named only where the DNA matches it firmly. Only part of the rows carry a size: once, few, many, or a class if the clone is expanded.

V gene: TRBV10-3; D gene: TRBD1; clone size: NA; J gene: TRBJ1-5; CDR3 DNA: TGTGCCATCAGTGAGGTCCAGGGGGCGCGTCAGCCCCAGCATTTT; CDR3 protein: CAISEVQGARQPQHF
V gene: TRBV6-5; D gene: NA; clone size: NA; J gene: TRBJ1-3; CDR3 DNA: TGTGCCAGCAGTTACTCGGCCCAGAAGGGAAACACCATATATTTT; CDR3 protein: CASSYSAQKGNTIYF
V gene: TRBV7-9; D gene: NA; clone size: NA; J gene: TRBJ1-4; CDR3 DNA: TGTTCCAGCAGCTTAGGGACAAGGGGAGAAAAACTGTTTTTT; CDR3 protein: CSSSLGTRGEKLFF
V gene: TRBV29-1; D gene: TRBD1; clone size: NA; J gene: TRBJ1-2; CDR3 DNA: TGCAGCGTAGAACCTCCGGGACAGCCAAATGGCTACACCTTC; CDR3 protein: CSVEPPGQPNGYTF
V gene: TRBV11-2; D gene: TRBD2; clone size: NA; J gene: TRBJ2-5; CDR3 DNA: TGTGCCAGCAGCTCTTGGACTAGCGGGGTGGAGACCCAGTACTTC; CDR3 protein: CASSSWTSGVETQYF
V gene: TRBV23-1; D gene: TRBD1; clone size: NA; J gene: TRBJ1-6; CDR3 DNA: TGCGCCAGCAGTCACCCTTGGGACAGGGAAAAGAGAAATTCACCCCTCCACTTT; CDR3 protein: CASSHPWDREKRNSPLHF
V gene: TRBV9; D gene: NA; clone size: NA; J gene: TRBJ1-4; CDR3 DNA: TGTGCCAGCAGCGTAGGACAGCAGAATGAAGAACTGTTTTTT; CDR3 protein: CASSVGQQNEELFF
V gene: TRBV9; D gene: NA; clone size: NA; J gene: TRBJ2-7; CDR3 DNA: TGTGCCAGCAGTCAGGGCCCCGTAGTAGAGCAGTACTTC; CDR3 protein: CASSQGPVVEQYF
V gene: TRBV5-1; D gene: NA; clone size: NA; J gene: TRBJ2-3; CDR3 DNA: TGCGCCAGCAGTCGTGACGGGGATCCTACAGATACGCAGTATTTT; CDR3 protein: CASSRDGDPTDTQYF
V gene: TRBV2; D gene: NA; clone size: NA; J gene: TRBJ2-1; CDR3 DNA: TGTGCCAGCAGTGCCTACTACAATGAGCAGTTCTTC; CDR3 protein: CASSAYYNEQFF
V gene: TRBV7-9; D gene: NA; clone size: NA; J gene: TRBJ2-2; CDR3 DNA: TGTGCCAGCAGCAACTCCCGAGCACTGAACACCGGGGAGCTGTTTTTT; CDR3 protein: CASSNSRALNTGELFF
V gene: TRBV6-1; D gene: NA; clone size: few; J gene: TRBJ2-7; CDR3 DNA: TGTGCCAGCCGCGAAATCGAGCAGTACTTC; CDR3 protein: CASREIEQYF
V gene: TRBV5-4; D gene: TRBD2; clone size: NA; J gene: TRBJ2-5; CDR3 DNA: TGTGCCAGCAGCTTACTAGCGGGGGGCCACTTC; CDR3 protein: CASSLLAGGHF
V gene: TRBV13; D gene: TRBD1; clone size: NA; J gene: TRBJ1-1; CDR3 DNA: TGTGCCAGCAGCTACTGGACAGGGTCGAGGGGGAACACTGAAGCTTTCTTT; CDR3 protein: CASSYWTGSRGNTEAFF
V gene: TRBV7-2; D gene: NA; clone size: NA; J gene: TRBJ2-1; CDR3 DNA: TGTGCCATCAGAAAGAGCTCCTACAATGAGCAGTTCTTC; CDR3 protein: CAIRKSSYNEQFF
V gene: TRBV6-5; D gene: TRBD1; clone size: NA; J gene: TRBJ2-7; CDR3 DNA: TGTGCCAGCAGACAGGACAGGGCGGACGAGCAGTACTTC; CDR3 protein: CASRQDRADEQYF
V gene: TRBV10-3; D gene: TRBD1; clone size: NA; J gene: TRBJ1-2; CDR3 DNA: TGTGCCATCAGTGAAAACAGGGGGCAGGGTGGCTACACCTTC; CDR3 protein: CAISENRGQGGYTF
V gene: TRBV5-1; D gene: TRBD1; clone size: NA; J gene: TRBJ2-2; CDR3 DNA: TGCGCCAGCAGCTTGGTGGTGGACAGGACCACCGGGGAGCTGTTTTTT; CDR3 protein: CASSLVVDRTTGELFF
V gene: TRBV5-5; D gene: TRBD1; clone size: NA; J gene: TRBJ1-5; CDR3 DNA: TGTGCCAGCACCCAGGGGGCGGGCAATCAGCCCCAGCATTTT; CDR3 protein: CASTQGAGNQPQHF
V gene: TRBV5-1; D gene: NA; clone size: few; J gene: TRBJ1-1; CDR3 DNA: TGCGCCAGCAGCTTGGATGGTACGGGTGTCACTGAAGCTTTCTTT; CDR3 protein: CASSLDGTGVTEAFF
V gene: TRBV28; D gene: NA; clone size: NA; J gene: TRBJ1-4; CDR3 DNA: TGTGCCAGCAATCCCGGGACATTTAATGAAAAACTGTTTTTT; CDR3 protein: CASNPGTFNEKLFF
V gene: TRBV6-1; D gene: NA; clone size: few; J gene: TRBJ1-2; CDR3 DNA: TGTGCCAGCAGTGAAGAGCCAGGGTGGAATGCAGGCTACACCTTC; CDR3 protein: CASSEEPGWNAGYTF
V gene: TRBV28; D gene: NA; clone size: NA; J gene: TRBJ1-5; CDR3 DNA: TGTGCCAGCAGTTCATGGAGGGACGGGCGGGGTAGCAATCAGCCCCAGCATTTT; CDR3 protein: CASSSWRDGRGSNQPQHF
V gene: TRBV11-2; D gene: NA; clone size: once; J gene: TRBJ2-5; CDR3 DNA: TGTGCCAGCAGCTTAGGCTCGGGGGTGGCAGAGACCCAGTACTTC; CDR3 protein: CASSLGSGVAETQYF
V gene: TRBV6-6; D gene: TRBD2; clone size: NA; J gene: TRBJ2-5; CDR3 DNA: TGTGCCAGCAGTTACTCGAATAGCGGGGGACAAGAGACCCAGTACTTC; CDR3 protein: CASSYSNSGGQETQYF
V gene: TRBV30; D gene: NA; clone size: once; J gene: TRBJ2-5; CDR3 DNA: TGTGCCTGGAGCGTCGGACAGCAAGAGACCCAGTACTTC; CDR3 protein: CAWSVGQQETQYF
V gene: TRBV7-2; D gene: TRBD2; clone size: NA; J gene: TRBJ2-3; CDR3 DNA: TGTGCCAGCAGAAAGCGGGGGGACCCTAGCACAGATACGCAGTATTTT; CDR3 protein: CASRKRGDPSTDTQYF
V gene: TRBV5-5; D gene: NA; clone size: once; J gene: TRBJ1-3; CDR3 DNA: TGTGCCAGCACCATTTCGGGCTCTGGAAACACCATATATTTT; CDR3 protein: CASTISGSGNTIYF
V gene: TRBV29-1; D gene: NA; clone size: NA; J gene: TRBJ2-7; CDR3 DNA: TGCAGCGTTGATGATGGCCGCGGAACCTACGAGCAGTACTTC; CDR3 protein: CSVDDGRGTYEQYF
V gene: TRBV18; D gene: NA; clone size: NA; J gene: TRBJ2-1; CDR3 DNA: TGTGCCAGCTCACCATCGGACAATGAGCAGTTCTTC; CDR3 protein: CASSPSDNEQFF
V gene: TRBV5-4; D gene: TRBD1; clone size: once; J gene: TRBJ1-2; CDR3 DNA: TGTGCCAGCAGCTTGGTCGGGACAGATGGCTACACCTTC; CDR3 protein: CASSLVGTDGYTF
V gene: TRBV7-3; D gene: NA; clone size: NA; J gene: TRBJ2-3; CDR3 DNA: TGTGCCAGCAGCCTTTTTCAGGGCACAGATACGCAGTATTTT; CDR3 protein: CASSLFQGTDTQYF
V gene: TRBV5-4; D gene: NA; clone size: NA; J gene: TRBJ1-1; CDR3 DNA: TGTGCCAGCAGCTTAAAAAGCACAGGGTACACTGAAGCTTTCTTT; CDR3 protein: CASSLKSTGYTEAFF
V gene: TRBV7-2; D gene: TRBD2; clone size: NA; J gene: TRBJ2-7; CDR3 DNA: TGTGCCAGCAGCTTAACTAGCGGGGTCTACGAGCAGTACTTC; CDR3 protein: CASSLTSGVYEQYF
V gene: TRBV4-1; D gene: NA; clone size: few; J gene: TRBJ1-4; CDR3 DNA: TGCGCCAGCAGCCAAGAGATTACGGAGAATGAAAAACTGTTTTTT; CDR3 protein: CASSQEITENEKLFF
V gene: TRBV28; D gene: NA; clone size: NA; J gene: TRBJ2-4; CDR3 DNA: TGTGCCAGCACCCCAGGGGCCCTTGGGTCAGGAGCCAAAAACATTCAGTACTTC; CDR3 protein: CASTPGALGSGAKNIQYF
V gene: TRBV2; D gene: TRBD1; clone size: NA; J gene: TRBJ2-7; CDR3 DNA: TGTGCCAGCCGAGGGACAGCGAATGGGGGCGAGCAGTACTTC; CDR3 protein: CASRGTANGGEQYF
V gene: TRBV28; D gene: TRBD2; clone size: NA; J gene: TRBJ2-5; CDR3 DNA: TGTGCCAGCAGCCGACTAGCGGGGAGCCTAGAGACCCAGTACTTC; CDR3 protein: CASSRLAGSLETQYF
V gene: TRBV6-6; D gene: NA; clone size: once; J gene: TRBJ1-1; CDR3 DNA: TGTGCCAGCAGTCCCGACACCCTCTTCGAAGCTTTCTTT; CDR3 protein: CASSPDTLFEAFF
V gene: TRBV6-1; D gene: NA; clone size: many; J gene: TRBJ2-7; CDR3 DNA: TGTGCCAGCAGTGAGGGCCTGGCCTACGAGCAGTACTTC; CDR3 protein: CASSEGLAYEQYF
V gene: TRBV7-9; D gene: NA; clone size: NA; J gene: TRBJ2-1; CDR3 DNA: TGTGCCATCCAGCAAATAGCGTTCCCCTACAATGAGCAGTTCTTC; CDR3 protein: CAIQQIAFPYNEQFF
V gene: TRBV19; D gene: NA; clone size: NA; J gene: TRBJ1-6; CDR3 DNA: TGTGCCAGTAGTATAGGACAGCGGGATTCACCCCTCCACTTT; CDR3 protein: CASSIGQRDSPLHF
V gene: TRBV9; D gene: NA; clone size: once; J gene: TRBJ2-1; CDR3 DNA: TGTGCCAGCAGCGTAGCCCCGCGTTTGGGGGGGGGCCCCAATGAGCAGTTCTTC; CDR3 protein: CASSVAPRLGGGPNEQFF
V gene: TRBV19; D gene: TRBD1; clone size: NA; J gene: TRBJ1-2; CDR3 DNA: TGTGCCAGTAGTGACAGGGAGGCCTATGGCTACACCTTC; CDR3 protein: CASSDREAYGYTF
V gene: TRBV5-1; D gene: TRBD1; clone size: once; J gene: TRBJ2-1; CDR3 DNA: TGCGCCAGCAGCTTAGACTCAAAAGGGGGCGATGAGCAGTTCTTC; CDR3 protein: CASSLDSKGGDEQFF
V gene: TRBV7-2; D gene: TRBD2; clone size: NA; J gene: TRBJ2-5; CDR3 DNA: TGTGCCAGCAGCTTAGGTAGCGGGGTAGGGGAGACCCAGTACTTC; CDR3 protein: CASSLGSGVGETQYF
V gene: TRBV7-8; D gene: TRBD2; clone size: NA; J gene: TRBJ2-7; CDR3 DNA: TGTGCCAGCAGCTTAGCGGGACTATCCTACGAGCAGTACTTC; CDR3 protein: CASSLAGLSYEQYF
V gene: TRBV28; D gene: TRBD2; clone size: once; J gene: TRBJ2-7; CDR3 DNA: TGTGCCAGCAGCCTCATAGCGGGGAGCGACGAGCAGTACTTC; CDR3 protein: CASSLIAGSDEQYF
V gene: TRBV16; D gene: TRBD1; clone size: NA; J gene: TRBJ2-2; CDR3 DNA: TGTGCCAGCAGCCAATCCAGAGACAGGGTAGCCACCGGGGAGCTGTTTTTT; CDR3 protein: CASSQSRDRVATGELFF
V gene: TRBV7-2; D gene: NA; clone size: NA; J gene: TRBJ2-7; CDR3 DNA: TGTGCCAGCAGTACGTTCACAGGGAGAATCGACGAGCAGTACTTC; CDR3 protein: CASSTFTGRIDEQYF